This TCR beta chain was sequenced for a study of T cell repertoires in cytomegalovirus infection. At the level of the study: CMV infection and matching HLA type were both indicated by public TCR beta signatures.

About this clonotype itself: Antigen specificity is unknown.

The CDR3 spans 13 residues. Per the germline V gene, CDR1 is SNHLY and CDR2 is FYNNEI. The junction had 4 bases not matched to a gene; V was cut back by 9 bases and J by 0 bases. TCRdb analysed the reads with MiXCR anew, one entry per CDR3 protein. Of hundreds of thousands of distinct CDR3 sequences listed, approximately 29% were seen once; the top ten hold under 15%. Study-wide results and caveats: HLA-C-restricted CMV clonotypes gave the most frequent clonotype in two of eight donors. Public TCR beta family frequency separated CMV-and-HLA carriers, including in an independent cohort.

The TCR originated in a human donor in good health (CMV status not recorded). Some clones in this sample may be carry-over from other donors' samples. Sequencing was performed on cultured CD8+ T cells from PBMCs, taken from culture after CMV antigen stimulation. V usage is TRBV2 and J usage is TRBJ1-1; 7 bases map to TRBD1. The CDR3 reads CASPTGLNTEAFF. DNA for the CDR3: TGTGCCAGTCCGACAGGGTTGAACACTGAAGCTTTCTTT.